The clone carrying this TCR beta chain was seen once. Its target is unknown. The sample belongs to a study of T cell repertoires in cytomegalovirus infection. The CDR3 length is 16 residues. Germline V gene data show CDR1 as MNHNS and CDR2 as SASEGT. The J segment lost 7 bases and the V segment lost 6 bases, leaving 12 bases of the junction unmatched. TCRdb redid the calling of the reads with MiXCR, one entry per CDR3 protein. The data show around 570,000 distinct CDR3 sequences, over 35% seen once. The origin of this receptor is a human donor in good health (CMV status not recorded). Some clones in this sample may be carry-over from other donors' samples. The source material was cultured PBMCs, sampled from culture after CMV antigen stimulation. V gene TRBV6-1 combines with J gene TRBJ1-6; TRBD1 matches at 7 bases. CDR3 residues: CASRSEYRGGNSPLHF. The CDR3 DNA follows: TGTGCCAGCAGGTCCGAATACAGGGGCGGGAATTCACCCCTCCACTTT.